This T cell receptor beta chain was retrieved from a study of CD8 T cells in Susac syndrome. Study-level findings and limits: It was acknowledged in the study that the number of individuals who were included in its TCR sequencing and HLA analysis was relatively small.

About this clonotype itself: What it binds is unknown.

The V and J ends lost 3 bases and 3 bases respectively, with 5 bases between them. Germline assignment: CDR1 SGHVS and CDR2 FQNEAQ. This CDR3 is built from 12 residues. When the RNA was reverse transcribed, random hexamers were used with an input of roughly 0.45 to 1 ug. A multiplex approach, immunoSEQ multiplex PCR, amplified TCR beta CDR3 across 54 Vbeta and 13 Jbeta. One entry per CDR3 protein, called by TCRdb with MiXCR from the immunoSEQ multiplex PCR reads. The sample contains approximately 180,000 distinct CDR3 sequences, roughly 92% of which appear only once. This rearrangement joins TRBV7-8 to TRBJ1-1; no reliable D call. This TCR came from a human donor with multiple sclerosis. Sequencing used CD4+ T cells from PBMCs. This CDR3 reads CASSFRDTEAFF. The CDR3, as DNA: TGTGCCAGCAGCTTCCGAGACACTGAAGCTTTCTTT.